This T cell receptor (beta chain) was found in a study of CD8+ T cells in alopecia areata. About the study: The drug, oral tofacitinib, was given to treated patients at 5 to 10 mg twice daily. A 6-month period off drug followed tofacitinib, which lasted 6 to 18 months.

CDR3 length equals 15 residues. Trimming took 3 bases from V and 7 from J; bases not matched to a gene: 9. Looked up from germline, CDR1 is MGHDK and CDR2 is SYGVNS. A note on this clone: Its antigen is unidentified.

Regarding the study as a whole: Higher clonality than in normal scalp was seen in lesional scalp, especially alopecia totalis/universalis. On tofacitinib, scalp clonality and expanded CD8+ clones among top 100 fell significantly.

Following extraction, RNA underwent reverse transcription to cDNA, which served as the sequencing template. This table comes from immunoSEQ multiplex PCR, and its TCRdb copy is limited to in-frame clones, with some not included. The sample shows about 200,000 clones, more than 30% of them seen only once. Treatment denoted: oral pan-JAK inhibitor, 5-10 mg twice daily. The source material was CD4+ T cells sorted from blood, sampled between weeks 30 and 35, from a patient treated with tofacitinib. This chain uses TRBV25-1 with TRBJ2-1; 7 bases align to TRBD1. The receptor comes from a human donor with alopecia areata. Written as DNA, the CDR3 is TGTGCCAGCAGTGATCTCAACAGGGGCGGGAATGAGCAGTTCTTC. Translated: CASSDLNRGGNEQFF.